By sample share, the clone carrying this TCR beta chain is medium-sized. The CDR3 consists of 14 residues. With 4 bases removed from V and 2 bases from J, the gap between germline ends came to 11 bases. Germline CDR1 and CDR2: SGHRS and YFSETQ. MiXCR re-clonotyped the PCR reads for TCRdb. The data contain more than 15,000 clones, about 31% of them seen just once; the ten biggest clones take up around 7%. This sample is drawn from a study of metastatic and nonmetastatic thyroid tumors. Patients underwent thyroid surgery, and none had received any treatment before it. The V gene is TRBV5-1, the J gene TRBJ2-3; D possibly corresponds to TRBD2 (6 bases). The specimen was tumor tissue. This receptor was taken from a female donor with papillary thyroid cancer or a benign thyroid nodule (not recorded which). Some clones in this sample may be carry-over from other donors' samples. The CDR3 nucleotides are TGCGCCAGCAGCCAAGGACTACTCACAGATACGCAGTATTTT. Translating gives CASSQGLLTDTQYF. The full variable domain, in which reference TRBV5-1 and TRBJ2-3 provide the parts outside the CDR3, is KAGVTQTPRYLIKTRGQQVTLSCSPISGHRSVSWYQQTPGQGLQFLFEYFSETQRNKGNFPGRFSGRQFSNSRSEMNVSTLELGDSALYLCASSQGLLTDTQYFGPGTRLTVL.